This is a list of T cell receptor beta chains from one sample in a study of radiation and T cells in renal cell carcinoma. Method: immunoSEQ multiplex PCR; TCRdb's copy keeps in-frame clones and lacks some. The sample has about 130,000 clones, about four fifths seen once. Source: blood, taken from a patient whose treatment included radiotherapy and nephrectomy. The receptors stem from a man aged 50-59 years with renal cell carcinoma. Each CDR3 is given with its conserved first and last residue. Each record gives: V gene, J gene, CDR3 length, CDR3 protein.

>TRBV6-4|TRBJ2-2|13
CASSAQGAGELFF
>TRBV9|TRBJ1-5|16
CASSAGPGRGNQPQHF
>TRBV27|TRBJ2-7|14
CASSSLAGSYEQYF
>TRBV2|TRBJ2-2|16
CASSELLAGNTGELFF
>TRBV5-1|TRBJ1-1|15
CASSPILGGNTEAFF
>TRBV9|TRBJ1-4|16
CASSAGTGVSNEKLFF
>TRBV7-3|TRBJ1-6|13
CASSQGQDSPLHF
>TRBV4-3|TRBJ2-2|17
CASSQGLGQTNTGELFF
>TRBV5-1|TRBJ1-3|14
CASSFSGIGNTIYF
>TRBV5-1|TRBJ2-2|15
CASSSGTGMIGELFF
>TRBV30|TRBJ2-1|15
CAWSPRDRVGNEQFF
>TRBV28|TRBJ1-1|11
CASRETTEAFF
>TRBV6-5|TRBJ2-7|13
CASSYSRQYEQYF
>TRBV9|TRBJ1-3|14
CASSVSEIRNTIYF
>TRBV11-2|TRBJ1-2|15
CASSLDLWDNDGYTF
>TRBV30|TRBJ2-1|13
CAWTSGSSNEQFF
>TRBV7-3|TRBJ1-1|14
CASSLMDGNTEAFF
>TRBV4-2|TRBJ1-6|16
CASSPGQTHYNSPLHF
>TRBV4-3|TRBJ1-2|16
CASSQAARGPNYGYTF
>TRBV5-1|TRBJ2-4|14
CASSLESSADIQYF
>TRBV29-1|TRBJ2-7|16
CSVDQFSGRGPYEQYF
>TRBV28|TRBJ2-7|12
CATGFDTVEQYF
>TRBV7-8|TRBJ2-1|16
CASSHHEGVSNNEQFF
>TRBV7-9|TRBJ2-1|12
CASSPVPNEQFF
>TRBV7-8|TRBJ2-2|17
CASSLAYAMPNTGELFF
>TRBV28|TRBJ1-1|16
CASSRKLGLGDTEAFF